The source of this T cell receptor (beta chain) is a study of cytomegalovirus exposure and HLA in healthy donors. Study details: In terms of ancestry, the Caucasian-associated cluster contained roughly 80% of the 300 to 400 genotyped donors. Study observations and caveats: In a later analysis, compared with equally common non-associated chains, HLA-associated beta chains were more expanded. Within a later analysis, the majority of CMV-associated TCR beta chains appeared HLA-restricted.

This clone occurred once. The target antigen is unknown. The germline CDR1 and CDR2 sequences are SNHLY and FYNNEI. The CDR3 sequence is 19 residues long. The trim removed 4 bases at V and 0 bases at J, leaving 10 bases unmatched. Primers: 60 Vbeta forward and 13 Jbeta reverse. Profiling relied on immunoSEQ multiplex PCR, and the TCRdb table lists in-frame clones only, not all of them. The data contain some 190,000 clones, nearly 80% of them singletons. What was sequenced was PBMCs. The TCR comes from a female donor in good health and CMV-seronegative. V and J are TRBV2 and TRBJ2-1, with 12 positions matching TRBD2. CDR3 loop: CASSGGLAGGQVSYNEQFF. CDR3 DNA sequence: TGTGCCAGCAGTGGCGGCCTAGCGGGGGGGCAAGTCTCCTACAATGAGCAGTTCTTC.